Described below is a single T cell receptor beta chain sequence and its context. The antigen remains unidentified. Terminally differentiated effector memory CD45RA+ cells were excluded from the naive CD8 cells, which were CD45RO-negative and positively selected for CCR7. The data originate from a study of shared clonotypes between healthy human individuals. Study overall: Researchers assigned three CD4 naive, three CD4 memory, two CD8 naive and one CD8 memory plate to each donor. Whole-study results and caveats: The donor pool, a small one, limited the genetic and exposure-history diversity represented. Only blood was sampled, and tissue TCR repertoires likely differ from blood ones.

Assay execution proceeded at the deep level. The protocol was immunoSEQ multiplex PCR, while the TCRdb copy is restricted to in-frame clones and leaves out a portion. The sample carries hundreds of thousands of clones, 80% to 95% recorded once. This CDR3 contains 15 residues. CDR1 KGHSH and CDR2 LQKENI come from the germline V gene. The V and J ends lost 4 bases and 0 bases respectively, with 10 bases between them. Sequenced: naive CD8+ T cells sorted from blood. The clonotype was recovered from a man aged 25-40 years in good health. The rearrangement uses TRBV18 and TRBJ2-1; no clear D. This CDR3 reads CASSLQESSYNEQFF. CDR3 nucleotide sequence: TGTGCCAGCTCACTACAAGAAAGCTCCTACAATGAGCAGTTCTTC.